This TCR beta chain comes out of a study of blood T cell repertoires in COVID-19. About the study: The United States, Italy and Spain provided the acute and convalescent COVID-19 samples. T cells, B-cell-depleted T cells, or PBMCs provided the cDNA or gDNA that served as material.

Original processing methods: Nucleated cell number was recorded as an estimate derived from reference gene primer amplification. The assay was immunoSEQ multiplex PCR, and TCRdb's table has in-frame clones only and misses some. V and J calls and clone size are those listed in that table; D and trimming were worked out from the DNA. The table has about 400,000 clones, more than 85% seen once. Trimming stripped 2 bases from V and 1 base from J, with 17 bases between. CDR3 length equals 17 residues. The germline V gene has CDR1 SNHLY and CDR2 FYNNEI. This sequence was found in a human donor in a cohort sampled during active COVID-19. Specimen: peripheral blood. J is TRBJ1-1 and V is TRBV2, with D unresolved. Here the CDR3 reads CASSEMRRLEKNTEAFF. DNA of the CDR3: TGTGCCAGCAGTGAAATGCGACGGTTGGAGAAGAACACTGAAGCTTTCTTT.